This T cell receptor (beta chain) was captured by sequencing in a study of blood T cells in healthy people across ages. Study-level findings and limits: Diversity estimates from one million T cells were considered underestimates.

Primers used in a second PCR of roughly 6 to 11 cycles were a sample-barcoded 5' primer and a J-beta primer mix. A template-switch adaptor with 12 random nucleotides tagged each cDNA molecule. Each CDR3 protein gets one entry after TCRdb re-called the 5' RACE reads with MiXCR. The sample has approximately 1,700,000 distinct CDR3 sequences, approximately 39% seen once. Concerning this clonotype: Its specificity is unknown.

This receptor was taken from a human donor in good health. The sequencing input was blood.

CDR3 residues: CASSQAETGYQYF. The CDR3 DNA sequence: TGTGCCAGCAGCCAAGCAGAGACAGGCTATCAGTATTTT. This rearrangement joins TRBV3-1 to TRBJ2-3, with D possibly TRBD1 on 6 matching bases. The CDR3 extends over 13 amino acids. V was pared by 1 base and J by 12 bases, with 14 bases between. CDR1 is LGHDT and CDR2 is YNNKEL in the germline V gene (reference sequence).